The 28 T cell receptor beta chains listed next were all sequenced from one sample in a study of post-analysis software for immune sequencing data. Unique molecular identifiers featured in each of the TCR beta cDNA libraries. One entry per CDR3 protein, called by TCRdb with MiXCR from the PCR reads. The data hold hundreds of thousands of distinct CDR3 sequences, with 55% to 60% observed a single time. Study-level results: Roughly 5 TRBV segments, TRBV5-6, TRBV5-1 and TRBV20-1 among them, were found more frequent in patients than controls.

The antigens of these receptors remain unknown. The source material was blood. These receptors all stem from a girl aged 2-15 years with multiple sclerosis.

V usage is TRBV5-1 and J usage is TRBJ1-1, with no clear D. This CDR3 is 13 amino acids long. V shed 4 bases and J shed 4 bases, with 11 bases lying between them. Germline lookup yields CDR1 SGHRS and CDR2 YFSETQ. This chain's CDR3 is CASSENWGTEAFF. The CDR3 DNA reads TGCGCCAGCAGCGAAAACTGGGGCACTGAAGCTTTCTTT.

CDR3 protein: CASSQGLNYEQYF. CDR3 nucleotides: TGCGCCAGCAGCCAGGGACTTAACTACGAGCAGTACTTC. The chain is built from TRBV5-1 and TRBJ2-7, with D tentatively TRBD2 (6 bases). The V end lost 4 bases, the J end lost 3 bases, and 11 bases lay between the germline ends. In germline, CDR1 is SGHRS, CDR2 YFSETQ. This CDR3 is 13 amino acids long.

The genes are TRBV7-9 and TRBJ2-5; 9 bases align to TRBD1. The germline V gene encodes CDR1 SEHNR and CDR2 FQNEAQ (reference sequence). After removal of 5 bases from V and 1 base from J, the junction contained 5 bases not matched to a gene. The CDR3 length is 15 residues. CDR3 nucleotides: TGTGCCAGCAGCACGCGACAGGGGGTCCAAGAGACCCAGTACTTC. It yields the protein CASSTRQGVQETQYF.

The chain has TRBV20-1 and TRBJ2-1; 15 nucleotides agree with TRBD2. From germline, CDR1 is DFQATT and CDR2 SNEGSKA (reference sequence). This CDR3 comprises 15 residues. J lost 5 bases, V lost 6 bases, and 5 bases had no gene match. This CDR3 reads CSAVGLAGGNNEQFF. The CDR3 DNA reads as TGCAGTGCGGTGGGACTAGCGGGAGGAAACAATGAGCAGTTCTTC.

This clonotype appeared a few times. The chain uses TRBV7-3 and TRBJ2-1; tentative D call: TRBD1 (6 bases). Germline assignment: CDR1 SGHTA and CDR2 FQGTGA. Trimming stripped 1 base from V and 5 bases from J, with 12 bases between. The CDR3 loop spans 15 amino acids. The DNA of the CDR3 is TGTGCCAGCAGCTTAATACAGGGTGGTAACAATGAGCAGTTCTTC. It encodes CASSLIQGGNNEQFF.

The chain uses TRBV7-9 and TRBJ1-2, with D tentatively TRBD1 (5 bases). V lost 5 bases, J lost 4 bases, and 14 bases lay in between. The CDR3 covers 14 residues. Germline V lookup: CDR1 SEHNR, CDR2 FQNEAQ (reference sequence). In nucleotides, the CDR3 is TGTGCCAGCAGCGGAGATGACAGAGCCTATGGCTACACCTTC. Translation: CASSGDDRAYGYTF.

The rearrangement joins TRBV9 to TRBJ2-7; 14 nucleotides align to TRBD2. This CDR3 spans 15 amino acids. V was clipped by 3 bases and J by 7 bases; unmatched bases: 6. CDR1 and CDR2 (germline): SGDLS, YYNGEE. This CDR3 reads CASSARLAGGREQYF. The CDR3 DNA reads TGTGCCAGCAGCGCTCGACTAGCGGGAGGGAGAGAGCAGTACTTC.

CDR3 sequence: CARNVLGAGAYNEQFF. CDR3 nucleotides: TGTGCCAGAAACGTGCTAGGCGCGGGGGCCTACAATGAGCAGTTCTTC. The chain recombines TRBV18 with TRBJ2-1, with 7 positions matching TRBD2. The CDR3 totals 16 residues. J lost 2 bases, V lost 9 bases, and 13 bases had no gene match. Germline loops: CDR1 KGHSH, CDR2 LQKENI.

The chain links TRBV7-2 to TRBJ1-2; TRBD1 is a possible D gene (6 bases). The CDR3 is 16 residues long. Germline CDR1 reads SGHTA; CDR2 reads FQGNSA. V gave up 0 bases and J gave up 3 bases, with 14 bases separating them. The CDR3 protein is CASSLAAGTSHYGYTF. CDR3 DNA: TGTGCCAGCAGCTTAGCGGCAGGGACATCGCACTATGGCTACACCTTC.

This chain connects TRBV12-3 or TRBV12-4 to TRBJ2-7, with D possibly TRBD1 on 5 matching bases. The CDR3 is 15 amino acids. Trimming took 3 bases from V and 10 from J, leaving 22 bases between them. This CDR3 reads CASSFIGPRVDIQYF. In DNA, the CDR3 is TGTGCCAGCAGTTTTATCGGGCCCAGGGTGGATATTCAGTACTTC.

The chain carries TRBV10-3 and TRBJ2-5, with 11 bases fitting TRBD2. Germline V gene data show CDR1 as ENHRY and CDR2 as SYGVKD. V shed 8 bases, J shed 0 bases, and the junction held 5 bases outside the gene matches. This CDR3 comprises 15 residues. The CDR3 sequence: CAIGTSGDHQETQYF. CDR3 sequence (DNA): TGTGCCATCGGGACTAGCGGAGACCACCAAGAGACCCAGTACTTC.

The rearrangement uses TRBV20-1 and TRBJ2-1; TRBD2 is a possible D gene (5 bases). CDR1 and CDR2 (germline): DFQATT, SNEGSKA (reference sequence). This CDR3 is 16 amino acids long. Trimming took off 0 bases at V and 4 bases at J, with 16 bases between the two ends. CDR3 nucleotide sequence: TGCAGTGCTAGAGATATGAGCGGAGATTCTTACAATGAGCAGTTCTTC. Translating gives CSARDMSGDSYNEQFF.

The chain employs TRBV6-1 and TRBJ2-3; D not resolved. The CDR3 spans 13 residues. The V and J ends lost 4 bases and 3 bases respectively, with 8 bases between them. Germline CDR1 reads MNHNS; CDR2 reads SASEGT. The CDR3 reads CASSVVRTDTQYF. The CDR3 coding sequence is TGTGCCAGCAGTGTAGTGAGGACAGATACGCAGTATTTT.

A few counts support this clonotype. The chain employs TRBV20-1 and TRBJ1-2; possibly TRBD1 for D (5 bases). This CDR3 has 12 amino acids. The V gene's germline CDR1 is DFQATT and CDR2 SNEGSKA (reference sequence). V was shortened by 5 bases and J by 3 bases, with 10 bases between the two germline ends. DNA for the CDR3: TGCAGTGCTGGGTCGGGGGACTATGGCTACACCTTC. Protein sequence: CSAGSGDYGYTF.

The CDR3 coding sequence is TGTGCCAGCAGCTTAGTGTCGGCGGGGAATGAGCAGTTCTTC. It translates to CASSLVSAGNEQFF. The chain joins TRBV7-8 to TRBJ2-1; D perhaps matches TRBD2 (6 bases). The CDR3 runs 14 residues. Germline CDR1 reads SGHVS; CDR2 reads FQNEAQ. V lost 1 base and J 7 bases, leaving 11 bases between the germline ends.

The V and J genes are TRBV5-1 and TRBJ2-5, with 7 bases lining up with TRBD1. The V gene's germline CDR1 is SGHRS and CDR2 YFSETQ. Trimming took 0 bases from V and 7 from J; bases not matched to a gene: 15. CDR3 length equals 17 residues. CDR3 sequence (DNA): TGCGCCAGCAGCTTGGGGAATGCCGGCGACAGGGCTAGGACCCAGTACTTC. Translated, it gives CASSLGNAGDRARTQYF. Variable domain in full (rest from reference TRBV5-1 and TRBJ2-5): KAGVTQTPRYLIKTRGQQVTLSCSPISGHRSVSWYQQTPGQGLQFLFEYFSETQRNKGNFPGRFSGRQFSNSRSEMNVSTLELGDSALYLCASSLGNAGDRARTQYFGPGTRLLVL.

The chain couples TRBV9 to TRBJ2-1; 9 bases are shared with TRBD2. Germline V CDR1 and CDR2: SGDLS, YYNGEE. The length of the CDR3 is 16 residues. V was pared by 5 bases and J by 5 bases, with 11 bases of the junction left unmatched. CDR3 in DNA: TGTGCCAGCAGGTACACAGCGGGGGGCTCACACAATGAGCAGTTCTTC. Translated, it gives CASRYTAGGSHNEQFF.

The CDR3 DNA reads as TGTGCCAGCAGCAACGACAGGGGCTCCTACGAGCAGTACTTC. Amino acids: CASSNDRGSYEQYF. The rearrangement links TRBV3-1 to TRBJ2-7; 8 bases map to TRBD1. After removal of 5 bases from V and 0 bases from J, the junction contained 3 bases not matched to a gene. This CDR3 is 14 amino acids long. CDR1 and CDR2 (germline): LGHDT, YNNKEL (reference sequence).

This clonotype was counted between two and nine times. The rearrangement uses TRBV6-1 and TRBJ2-4, with D hard to call. The tail of the sequence fits TRBJ2-7 better, so the J call may be wrong. This CDR3 is built from 14 residues. CDR1 is MNHNS and CDR2 is SASEGT in the germline V gene. CDR3 in amino acids: CASSPVASRTEQYF. CDR3 DNA sequence: TGTGCCAGCAGTCCCGTAGCATCTCGAACCGAGCAGTACTTC.

This clonotype came up a few times. The CDR3 DNA reads TGTGCCAGCAGTTACAAGGACAGGGGCTACGAGCAGTACTTC. It yields the protein CASSYKDRGYEQYF. The V call is TRBV27, the J call TRBJ2-7; 9 bases are shared with TRBD1. Germline lookup yields CDR1 MNHEY and CDR2 SMNVEV (reference sequence). The CDR3 covers 14 residues. The V segment lost 4 bases and the J segment 3 bases; nucleotides outside the gene matches: 4.

V is TRBV29-1 and J is TRBJ2-5; no reliable D call. The CDR3 is made up of 12 amino acids. Germline CDR1 reads SQVTM; CDR2 reads ANQGSEA. V lost 4 bases, J lost 5 bases, and 11 bases lay in between. The CDR3 protein is CSVGGFGETQYF. Here the CDR3 DNA reads TGCAGCGTTGGTGGGTTCGGGGAGACCCAGTACTTC. Together with reference TRBV29-1 and TRBJ2-5, the CDR3 gives the full variable domain: SAVISQKPSRDICQRGTSLTIQCQVDSQVTMMFWYRQQPGQSLTLIATANQGSEATYESGFVIDKFPISRPNLTFSTLTVSNMSPEDSSIYLCSVGGFGETQYFGPGTRLLVL.

This chain links TRBV29-1 with TRBJ2-5, with a tentative D call TRBD1 (5 bases). Germline lookup yields CDR1 SQVTM and CDR2 ANQGSEA. V shed 0 bases and J shed 11 bases, with 16 bases lying between them. The CDR3 contains 13 residues. Here the CDR3 reads CSVEDSGIDEQYF. CDR3 nucleotides: TGCAGCGTTGAAGATTCAGGGATCGATGAGCAGTACTTC.

This clonotype was observed a few times. At one boundary the junction diverges from the germline segment, which might be a read error. V is TRBV25-1 and J is TRBJ2-5, with D possibly TRBD2 on 6 matching bases. The CDR3 is made up of 17 amino acids. In germline, CDR1 is MGHDK, CDR2 SYGVNS. CDR3 in amino acids: CASSEAPRLDTQEAQYF. CDR3 bases: TGTGCCAGCAGTGAGGCCCCTCGACTAGACACACAAGAGGCCCAGTACTTC.

With regard to this clonotype: Its ends do not fully match the called genes, so a read error is possible. The rearrangement joins TRBV28 to TRBJ1-1, with D unresolved. Germline V gene sequence: CDR1 MDHEN, CDR2 SYDVKM. The CDR3 consists of 12 residues. CDR3 bases: TGTGCCAGCAGCCACATCATATTGGGCGCCTACTTT. The encoded protein is CASSHIILGAYF.

There are a few counts of this clonotype. This chain joins TRBV27 and TRBJ2-7; 9 bases map to TRBD2. There are 17 residues in the CDR3. The germline gives CDR1 MNHEY, CDR2 SMNVEV (reference sequence). J gave up 1 base and V 3 bases, and 10 bases lay outside the gene matches. Here the CDR3 DNA reads TGTGCCAGCAGTTTCACCTTTCTAGCGGGGTTATCCTACGAGCAGTACTTC. It codes for CASSFTFLAGLSYEQYF.

This clonotype came up a few times. J is TRBJ2-1 and V is TRBV25-1; either TRBD1 or TRBD2 may fit D (5 bases each). In germline, CDR1 is MGHDK, CDR2 SYGVNS. The CDR3 totals 15 residues. Between the trimmed V and J ends, which lost 4 bases and 2 bases, there was a span of 12 bases. The DNA for the CDR3 is TGTGCCAGCAGTGGAGGGGCCGAGCCCTACAATGAGCAGTTCTTC. Its translation is CASSGGAEPYNEQFF.

This chain connects TRBV5-1 to TRBJ2-1; D unclear. Germline values: CDR1 SGHRS, CDR2 YFSETQ. This CDR3 comprises 16 residues. V was pared by 0 bases and J by 0 bases, with 10 bases between. Written as DNA, the CDR3 is TGCGCCAGCAGCTTGGATGCGTACTTCTCCTACAATGAGCAGTTCTTC. Its translation: CASSLDAYFSYNEQFF.

The DNA of the CDR3 is TGCAGCGTTCGAGGACAGGGGACGATCGAGCAGTACTTC. It specifies CSVRGQGTIEQYF. The chain recombines TRBV29-1 with TRBJ2-7, with 9 bases aligning to TRBD1. The V and J ends lost 5 bases and 6 bases, in that order; junction bases with no gene match: 8. CDR3 length equals 13 residues. Per germline, CDR1 SQVTM and CDR2 ANQGSEA.